These T cell receptor beta chains were read from a single sample in a study of response to subunit inactivated influenza vaccine. TCRdb reanalysed the RT-PCR reads using MiXCR and keeps one entry per CDR3 protein. The sample has about 540,000 distinct CDR3 sequences, about 14% seen once. This sample comprised PBMCs from blood, obtained approximately 12 days after vaccination. The receptors come from a man aged 50-60 years who received an inactivated influenza vaccine. The CDR3 runs from the conserved cysteine through the conserved F or W. D genes are given only for firm matches. Clone size is stated in some rows and not others, as once, few, many or a class when expanded.

>.|TRBV6-2/TRBV6-3|TRBJ1-1|.
CASSYSKGALDEAFF
TGTGCCAGCAGTTACTCGAAAGGGGCTCTGGATGAAGCTTTCTTT
>few|TRBV30|TRBJ2-3|TRBD2
CAWSTSAAVDTQYF
TGTGCCTGGAGCACTAGCGCAGCAGTGGATACGCAGTATTTT
>.|TRBV12-3/TRBV12-4|TRBJ2-3|TRBD2
CASSFSSGRVTTQYF
TGTGCCAGCAGTTTTAGTAGCGGGAGGGTGACGACGCAGTATTTT
>.|TRBV9|TRBJ2-1|.
CASSATSQSSYNEQFF
TGTGCCAGCAGCGCCACTAGCCAGAGCTCCTACAATGAGCAGTTCTTC
>few|TRBV4-1|TRBJ2-5|.
CASSQDRGPQETQYF
TGCGCCAGCAGCCAAGATCGGGGGCCACAAGAGACCCAGTACTTC
>.|TRBV5-6|TRBJ2-1|.
CASSLWAQGARLADNEQFF
TGTGCCAGCAGCTTGTGGGCACAGGGGGCACGACTAGCGGATAATGAGCAGTTCTTC
>.|TRBV12-3/TRBV12-4|TRBJ1-2|.
CASSFPIAGSYGYTF
TGTGCCAGCAGTTTTCCTATCGCAGGGTCGTATGGCTACACCTTC
>.|TRBV12-3/TRBV12-4|TRBJ2-7|TRBD1
CASMWTGSSYEQYF
TGTGCCAGCATGTGGACAGGAAGCTCCTACGAGCAGTACTTC
>few|TRBV24-1|TRBJ2-1|.
CATSNVRNEQFF
TGTGCCACCAGTAATGTCAGAAATGAGCAGTTCTTC
>.|TRBV24-1|TRBJ2-4|.
CATSDRPGNPKNIQYF
TGTGCCACCAGTGATCGGCCAGGGAACCCCAAAAACATTCAGTACTTC
>few|TRBV28|TRBJ2-7|.
CASSFIRGGAYEQYF
TGTGCCAGCAGTTTTATTCGGGGCGGTGCCTACGAGCAGTACTTC
>.|TRBV12-3/TRBV12-4|TRBJ1-1|.
CASLLSGAEAFF
TGTGCCAGCCTGCTGTCGGGCGCTGAAGCTTTCTTT
>.|TRBV3-1|TRBJ2-1|TRBD1
CASSLRQGVRDEQFF
TGTGCCAGCAGCCTAAGACAGGGGGTGAGGGATGAGCAGTTCTTC
>few|TRBV3-1|TRBJ2-3|TRBD2
CASSQRAGVKDTQYF
TGTGCCAGCAGCCAAAGAGCGGGGGTTAAAGATACGCAGTATTTT
>many|TRBV28|TRBJ1-6|TRBD1
CASSLTGAYNSPLHF
TGTGCCAGCAGTCTAACAGGGGCCTATAATTCACCCCTCCACTTT
>.|TRBV4-3|TRBJ2-5|.
CASSQEVGIEETQYF
TGCGCCAGCAGCCAAGAAGTGGGCATAGAAGAGACCCAGTACTTC
>few|TRBV12-3/TRBV12-4|TRBJ1-3|.
CASGLLAYSGNTIYF
TGTGCCAGCGGACTCCTCGCTTACTCTGGAAACACCATATATTTT
>.|TRBV3-1|TRBJ2-1|.
CASSQGFVAPTYNEQFF
TGTGCCAGCAGCCAAGGATTCGTAGCGCCCACCTACAATGAGCAGTTCTTC
>many|TRBV20-1|TRBJ2-1|.
CSASGHGSSYNEQFF
TGCAGTGCTAGTGGCCACGGGAGCTCCTACAATGAGCAGTTCTTC
>once|TRBV12-3/TRBV12-4|TRBJ1-6|.
CASSAAAGFYNSPLHF
TGTGCCAGCAGCGCCGCTGCGGGCTTCTATAATTCACCCCTCCACTTT
>.|TRBV3-1|TRBJ1-1|.
CASSHKDSKAFF
TGTGCCAGCAGCCATAAGGACAGTAAAGCTTTCTTT
>few|TRBV15|TRBJ1-5|.
CATSRVGDGQPQHF
TGTGCCACCAGCCGGGTGGGGGATGGTCAGCCCCAGCATTTT
>.|TRBV7-2|TRBJ2-6|.
CASSSTQSSGANVLTF
TGTGCCAGCAGCTCGACTCAAAGCTCTGGGGCCAACGTCCTGACTTTC
>.|TRBV20-1|TRBJ2-5|.
CSASYSRETQYF
TGCAGTGCTAGCTACAGTAGAGAGACCCAGTACTTC
>.|TRBV20-1|TRBJ2-1|.
CSAVGRIRSHEQFF
TGCAGTGCAGTGGGACGGATCAGGAGTCATGAGCAGTTCTTC
>.|TRBV27|TRBJ2-7|.
CASSLGVPSYEQYF
TGTGCCAGCAGTTTAGGGGTGCCCTCCTACGAGCAGTACTTC
>few|TRBV29-1|TRBJ2-1|.
CSVVARSYNEQFF
TGCAGCGTTGTTGCGAGATCCTACAATGAGCAGTTCTTC
>.|TRBV6-2/TRBV6-3|TRBJ2-1|TRBD2
CASSRGGDSYSEQFF
TGTGCCAGCAGTCGCGGGGGGGACTCCTACAGTGAGCAGTTCTTC
>.|TRBV5-1|TRBJ2-3|.
CASSSFRDPKGNTQYF
TGCGCCAGCAGCTCATTCCGGGACCCTAAGGGAAATACGCAGTATTTT
>.|TRBV2|TRBJ2-4|.
CASVASTVAKNIQYF
TGTGCCAGCGTAGCTTCGACCGTAGCCAAAAACATTCAGTACTTC
>.|TRBV11-2|TRBJ2-5|TRBD1
CASSRKPGQAFFQETQYF
TGTGCCAGCAGCCGCAAACCGGGACAGGCGTTCTTCCAAGAGACCCAGTACTTC
>many|TRBV28|TRBJ2-7|TRBD2
CASSLGGSRYEQYF
TGTGCCAGCAGTTTGGGAGGGTCCCGCTACGAGCAGTACTTC
>.|TRBV7-8|TRBJ2-3|TRBD2
CASSLAGRATDTQYF
TGTGCCAGCAGCTTAGCCGGGAGGGCCACAGATACGCAGTATTTT
>.|TRBV28|TRBJ2-7|.
CASRRTGTPFYEQYF
TGTGCCAGCAGACGGACCGGGACTCCTTTCTACGAGCAGTACTTC
>.|TRBV18|TRBJ2-7|TRBD1
CASSPRAGGYEQYF
TGTGCCAGCAGCCCCCGTGCAGGGGGCTACGAGCAGTACTTC
>few|TRBV6-2/TRBV6-3|TRBJ2-2|TRBD2
CATRTSVDTGELFF
TGTGCCACCCGGACTAGCGTGGACACCGGGGAGCTGTTTTTT
>few|TRBV10-2|TRBJ2-2|.
CASSDLRVQTGELFF
TGCGCCAGCAGTGATCTAAGGGTACAAACCGGGGAGCTGTTTTTT
>few|TRBV4-2|TRBJ2-1|TRBD2
CASSQNKAGGYNEQFF
TGTGCCAGCAGCCAAAATAAGGCGGGGGGGTACAATGAGCAGTTCTTC
>.|TRBV7-6|TRBJ2-1|TRBD2
CASSVSGDPYNEQFF
TGTGCCAGCAGCGTTAGCGGGGACCCCTACAATGAGCAGTTCTTC
>many|TRBV7-2|TRBJ2-2|TRBD2
CASRGLAGVDGELFF
TGTGCCAGCAGGGGACTAGCGGGAGTCGACGGGGAGCTGTTTTTT
>.|TRBV7-9|TRBJ2-2|TRBD1
CASSSMGQANTGELFF
TGTGCCAGCAGCTCAATGGGACAGGCGAACACCGGGGAGCTGTTTTTT
>few|TRBV10-2|TRBJ1-1|.
CASSGFGGEAFF
TGCGCCAGCAGTGGGTTCGGGGGTGAAGCTTTCTTT
>.|TRBV4-1|TRBJ2-3|.
CASSQAGGLGDTQYF
TGCGCCAGCAGCCAAGCCGGGGGGCTGGGAGATACGCAGTATTTT
>few|TRBV7-2|TRBJ2-2|.
CASSPTLPGELFF
TGTGCCAGCAGCCCCACTTTGCCCGGGGAGCTGTTTTTT
>.|TRBV6-5|TRBJ2-3|TRBD1
CASSYSTGGADTQYF
TGTGCCAGCAGTTACTCGACAGGGGGAGCAGATACGCAGTATTTT
>.|TRBV7-9|TRBJ1-2|.
CASSSFGGNYGYTF
TGTGCCAGCAGCTCGTTTGGGGGGAACTATGGCTACACCTTC
>few|TRBV12-3/TRBV12-4|TRBJ2-7|.
CASSLLSAASEQYF
TGTGCCAGCAGCCTCCTAAGCGCGGCAAGCGAGCAGTACTTC
>.|TRBV12-3/TRBV12-4|TRBJ1-2|.
CASSTVLRGNYGYTF
TGTGCCAGCAGTACAGTCCTTAGGGGTAACTATGGCTACACCTTC